Shown below are 10 T cell receptor beta chains from a single sample sequenced in a study of breast tumors, draining lymph nodes, adjacent tissues. In TCRdb, the multiplex PCR reads were re-called with MiXCR into one record per CDR3 protein. The sample records about 8,300 distinct CDR3 sequences, around 74% being singletons. The sample consisted of tumor-adjacent breast tissue. These receptors were collected from a female donor with breast cancer. Some clones in this sample may be carry-over from other donors' samples.

This clonotype was picked up one time. V is TRBV9 and J is TRBJ2-1, with D perhaps being TRBD1 or TRBD2 (5 bases each). Trimming pared 3 bases from V and 3 bases from J, leaving 16 bases between. The germline gives CDR1 SGDLS, CDR2 YYNGEE. CDR3 length equals 16 residues. For the CDR3, the DNA is TGTGCCAGCAGCGGGCCGGGGACGACCTTCTACAATGAGCAGTTCTTC. It is translated as CASSGPGTTFYNEQFF.

The rearrangement links TRBV15 to TRBJ2-1; TRBD2 agrees at 13 bases. The CDR3 is made up of 15 amino acids. The V gene end was trimmed by 5 bases and the J gene end by 8 bases; junction bases not matched to a gene: 6. Germline values: CDR1 LNHNV, CDR2 YYDKDF (reference sequence). CDR3 residues: CATSGRLAGGDEQFF. CDR3 coding DNA: TGTGCCACCAGCGGCCGACTAGCGGGGGGCGATGAGCAGTTCTTC.

V and J are TRBV5-1 and TRBJ1-3; possibly TRBD1 for D (6 bases). The CDR3 length is 13 residues. Per the germline V gene, CDR1 is SGHRS and CDR2 is YFSETQ. V was clipped by 5 bases and J by 4 bases, with 10 bases between them. The CDR3 bases are TGCGCCAGCAGGGGGGCTTCCGGAAACACCATATATTTT. Translating gives CASRGASGNTIYF. The complete variable domain, with remaining parts taken from reference TRBV5-1 and TRBJ1-3, reads KAGVTQTPRYLIKTRGQQVTLSCSPISGHRSVSWYQQTPGQGLQFLFEYFSETQRNKGNFPGRFSGRQFSNSRSEMNVSTLELGDSALYLCASRGASGNTIYFGEGSWLTVV.

This clonotype was picked up many times. This sequence may be a read error, since a much larger clone differs from it by one base. The chain carries TRBV4-1 and TRBJ1-5, with a weak D call TRBD1 (5 bases). CDR1 and CDR2 (germline): MGHRA, YSYEKL. The CDR3 has 15 residues. The CDR3 loop is CASSQVGVSSQPQHF. In DNA form, the CDR3 reads TGCGCCAGCAGCCAAGTGGGGGTTAGCAGTCAGCCCCAGCATTTT.

The rearrangement uses TRBV7-3 and TRBJ2-2, with D possibly TRBD2 on 6 matching bases. The CDR3 is made up of 12 amino acids. Germline V CDR1 and CDR2: SGHTA, FQGTGA. Trimming took off 7 bases at V and 6 bases at J, with 9 bases between the two ends. This CDR3 reads CASKEGPGELFF. The DNA of the CDR3 is TGTGCCAGCAAGGAGGGTCCCGGGGAGCTGTTTTTT. Using reference TRBV7-3 and TRBJ2-2 for the parts outside the CDR3, the full variable domain is GAGVSQTPSNKVTEKGKYVELRCDPISGHTALYWYRQSLGQGPEFLIYFQGTGAADDSGLPNDRFFAVRPEGSVSTLKIQRTERGDSAVYLCASKEGPGELFFGEGSRLTVL.

By share, this clonotype counts as medium-sized (0.01 to 0.1%). The gene calls are TRBV2 and TRBJ2-1; D is possibly TRBD2 (7 bases). This CDR3 region has 16 residues. Germline CDR1 reads SNHLY; CDR2 reads FYNNEI. Trimming removed 0 bases from V and 4 bases from J, with 13 bases in between. The CDR3 loop reads CASSEASGGHYNEQFF. The CDR3 DNA sequence: TGTGCCAGCAGTGAAGCGTCGGGGGGCCATTACAATGAGCAGTTCTTC. Variable domain in full (rest from reference TRBV2 and TRBJ2-1): EPEVTQTPSHQVTQMGQEVILRCVPISNHLYFYWYRQILGQKVEFLVSFYNNEISEKSEIFDDQFSVERPDGSNFTLKIRSTKLEDSAMYFCASSEASGGHYNEQFFGPGTRLTVL.

This clonotype was detected ten times or more. This sequence joins TRBV29-1 and TRBJ2-5; D might be TRBD1 or TRBD2, each matching 5 bases. Between the trimmed V and J ends, which lost 4 bases and 4 bases, there was a span of 13 bases. The germline V gene has CDR1 SQVTM and CDR2 ANQGSEA. The CDR3 runs to 13 residues. CDR3 loop: CSVAPGQIETQYF. CDR3 DNA sequence: TGCAGCGTTGCCCCGGGGCAGATAGAGACCCAGTACTTC.

The chain joins TRBV7-9 to TRBJ2-5; D gene ambiguous. From germline, CDR1 is SEHNR and CDR2 FQNEAQ (reference sequence). The CDR3 spans 15 residues. V was shortened by 5 bases and J by 4 bases, with 17 bases between the two germline ends. The CDR3: CASSTDSSQIETQYF. CDR3 nucleotides: TGTGCCAGCAGCACTGATAGCAGCCAGATAGAGACCCAGTACTTC.

V gene TRBV13 combines with J gene TRBJ2-2; D may match TRBD1 or TRBD2 (6 bases each). The CDR3 loop spans 17 amino acids. Germline CDR1 PRHDT, CDR2 FYEKMQ (reference sequence). V dropped 7 bases and J dropped 0 bases, with 18 bases sitting between them. CDR3 DNA sequence: TGTGCCAGCACTAGAATTGGAGGGGGAACGAACACCGGGGAGCTGTTTTTT. It specifies CASTRIGGGTNTGELFF. The entire variable domain, with the rest obtained from reference TRBV13 and TRBJ2-2, is as follows: AAGVIQSPRHLIKEKRETATLKCYPIPRHDTVYWYQQGPGQDPQFLISFYEKMQSDKGSIPDRFSAQQFSDYHSELNMSSLELGDSALYFCASTRIGGGTNTGELFFGEGSRLTVL.

This clonotype is medium-sized (0.01 to 0.1%). J is TRBJ2-1 and V is TRBV7-2, with D possibly being TRBD1 (5 bases). Trimming pared 1 base from V and 7 bases from J, leaving 23 bases between. The CDR3 is made up of 18 amino acids. Germline CDR1 reads SGHTA; CDR2 reads FQGNSA. The CDR3, as DNA: TGTGCCAGCAGCTTAGGCCCCCGGTTTGGCAGGGTTGTAAATGAGCAGTTCTTC. Translation gives CASSLGPRFGRVVNEQFF.